This T cell receptor beta chain was sequenced during a study of blood T cells in healthy people across ages. In terms of origin and age, donors were healthy Caucasian individuals from Russia aged roughly 6 to 90. The V segment lost 3 bases and the J segment 4 bases; nucleotides outside the gene matches: 5. Germline V gene lookup returns CDR1 SGHRS and CDR2 YFSETQ. The CDR3 loop spans 14 amino acids. Through a sample-barcoded 5' primer and a J-beta primer mix, a second PCR was run for roughly 7 to 12 cycles. TCRdb reprocessed the 5' RACE reads via MiXCR and lists one record per CDR3 protein. There are some 1.5 million distinct CDR3 sequences in the sample; 28% occur only once, and over 7% lies in the top ten.

This chain connects TRBV5-1 to TRBJ2-5; 8 bases line up with TRBD1. This receptor was taken from a woman in her thirties in good health. Sequencing was performed on blood. The CDR3 bases are TGCGCCAGCAGCTCACCGGGACAGGCAGAGACCCAGTACTTC. Translation gives CASSSPGQAETQYF.